This T cell receptor beta chain was observed in a study of cytomegalovirus exposure and HLA in healthy donors. Study observations and caveats: The authors assumed roughly uniform sequencing depth across donors for presence/absence analyses. The authors later found HLA-associated TCR beta chains more clonally expanded than equally common others.

Amplification used 60 Vbeta primers and 13 Jbeta primers. The repertoire was sequenced with immunoSEQ multiplex PCR; TCRdb's copy has only in-frame clones and lacks some. Of 150,000 to 200,000 clones in the sample, around 76% are singletons; the top ten hold 1.5% to 1.7%. Details on this clone: No antigen is known for it.

The length of the CDR3 is 15 residues. Trimming took off 4 bases at V and 6 bases at J, with 16 bases between the two ends. CDR1 is SEHNR and CDR2 is FQNEAQ in the germline V gene (reference sequence). This receptor was taken from a man aged 35 to 55 in good health and CMV-seronegative. The V and J genes are TRBV7-9 and TRBJ2-1, with TRBD2 as a possible D gene (6 bases). The sequencing sample was made of PBMCs. The CDR3 region is CASSSASVGVNEQFF. The CDR3 DNA follows: TGTGCCAGCAGCTCGGCTAGCGTTGGCGTCAATGAGCAGTTCTTC.